This T cell receptor (beta chain) comes out of a study of blood T cell repertoires in COVID-19. Whole-study context: Specimens from acute and convalescent COVID-19 originated in the United States, Italy and Spain.

A few counts support this clone. Germline V gene data show CDR1 as MNHEY and CDR2 as SMNVEV (reference sequence). V was clipped by 6 bases and J by 10 bases; unmatched bases: 8. This CDR3 spans 14 amino acids. Libraries were prepared by immunoSEQ multiplex PCR; TCRdb keeps only in-frame clonotypes and omits some of them. Among a few hundred thousand clones listed, approximately 80% were seen once. V gene TRBV27 combines with J gene TRBJ1-6; 8 bases match TRBD1. The sequence derives from a man in his sixties with acute or convalescent COVID-19. The specimen sequenced was peripheral blood. The DNA of the CDR3 is TGTGCCAGCAGGGAGGGACAGGCCAGATCACCCCTCCACTTT. This gives the protein CASREGQARSPLHF.